These 2 T cell receptor beta chains share one sample of origin, sequenced in a study of blood T cell repertoires in COVID-19. Only in-frame clones appear in the TCRdb table, and some are missing; sequencing was by immunoSEQ multiplex PCR. The data hold approximately 180,000 clones, with 80% to 90% observed a single time. Sequenced material: PBMCs or T cells enriched from blood (not recorded which). Receptors were obtained from a middle-aged woman with acute COVID-19.

The chain uses TRBV2 and TRBJ1-4; D perhaps matches TRBD1 (6 bases). This CDR3 has 12 amino acids. Trimming took 1 base from V and 13 from J, leaving 10 bases between them. CDR1 is SNHLY and CDR2 is FYNNEI in the germline V gene. The CDR3, as DNA: TGTGCCAGCAGTGAAGTAGGCAGGGGACTGTTTTTT. Its protein is CASSEVGRGLFF.

The chain couples TRBV29-1 to TRBJ2-7, with TRBD1 identical over 9 bases. Germline values: CDR1 SQVTM, CDR2 ANQGSEA. CDR3 length: 13 residues. V shed 3 bases, J shed 2 bases, and the junction held 2 bases outside the gene matches. This chain's CDR3 is CSVETGGAYEQYF. CDR3 DNA: TGCAGCGTTGAGACAGGGGGAGCCTACGAGCAGTACTTC.